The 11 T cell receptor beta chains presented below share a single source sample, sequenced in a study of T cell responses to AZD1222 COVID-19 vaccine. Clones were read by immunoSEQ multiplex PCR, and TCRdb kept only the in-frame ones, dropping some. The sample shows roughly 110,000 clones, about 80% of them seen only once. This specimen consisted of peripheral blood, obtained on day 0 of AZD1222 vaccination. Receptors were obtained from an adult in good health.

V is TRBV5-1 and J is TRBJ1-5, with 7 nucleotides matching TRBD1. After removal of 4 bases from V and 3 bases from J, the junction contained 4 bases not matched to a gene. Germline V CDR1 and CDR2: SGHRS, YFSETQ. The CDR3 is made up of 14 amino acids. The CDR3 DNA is TGCGCCAGCAGCGAGACAGGGATCAATCAGCCCCAGCATTTT. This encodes CASSETGINQPQHF.

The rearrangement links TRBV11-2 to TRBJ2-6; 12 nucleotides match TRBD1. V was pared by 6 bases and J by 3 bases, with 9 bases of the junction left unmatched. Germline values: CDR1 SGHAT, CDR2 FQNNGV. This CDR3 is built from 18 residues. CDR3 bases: TGTGCCAGCAGACCCTGGGGGACAGGGGGCTTTGGGGCCAACGTCCTGACTTTC. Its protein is CASRPWGTGGFGANVLTF.

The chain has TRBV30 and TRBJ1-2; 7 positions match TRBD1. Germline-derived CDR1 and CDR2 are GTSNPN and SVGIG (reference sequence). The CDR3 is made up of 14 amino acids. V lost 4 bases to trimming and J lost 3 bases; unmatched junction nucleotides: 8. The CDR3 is CAWTHRGFDYGYTF. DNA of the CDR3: TGTGCCTGGACCCACAGGGGATTTGACTATGGCTACACCTTC.

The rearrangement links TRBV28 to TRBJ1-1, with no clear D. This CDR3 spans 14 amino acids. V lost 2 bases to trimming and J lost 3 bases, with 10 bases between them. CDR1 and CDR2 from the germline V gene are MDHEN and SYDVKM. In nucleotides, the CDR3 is TGTGCCAGCAGTTTAGCCGGAGACTACACTGAAGCTTTCTTT. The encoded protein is CASSLAGDYTEAFF.

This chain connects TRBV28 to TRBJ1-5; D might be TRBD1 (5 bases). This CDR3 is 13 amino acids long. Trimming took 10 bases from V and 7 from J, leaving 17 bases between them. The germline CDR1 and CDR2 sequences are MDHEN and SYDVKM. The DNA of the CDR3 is TGTGCCACCCAATTCAGGGTCTGGCAGCCCCAGCATTTT. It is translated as CATQFRVWQPQHF.

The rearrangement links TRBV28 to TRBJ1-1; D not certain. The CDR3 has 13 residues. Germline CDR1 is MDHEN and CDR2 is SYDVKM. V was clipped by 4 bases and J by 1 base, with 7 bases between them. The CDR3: CASSYAGNTEAFF. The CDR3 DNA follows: TGTGCCAGCAGTTATGCAGGGAACACTGAAGCTTTCTTT.

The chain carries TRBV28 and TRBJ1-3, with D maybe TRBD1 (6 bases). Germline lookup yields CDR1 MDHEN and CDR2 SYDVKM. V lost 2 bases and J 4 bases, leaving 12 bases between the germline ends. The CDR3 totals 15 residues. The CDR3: CASSLRGNLGNTIYF. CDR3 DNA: TGTGCCAGCAGTTTAAGGGGGAATTTAGGAAACACCATATATTTT.

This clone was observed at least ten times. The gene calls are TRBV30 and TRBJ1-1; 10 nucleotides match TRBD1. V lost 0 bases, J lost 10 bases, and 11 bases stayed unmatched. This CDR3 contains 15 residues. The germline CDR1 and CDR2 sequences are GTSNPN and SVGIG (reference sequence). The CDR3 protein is CAWSVLDRGSSGAFF. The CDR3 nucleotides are TGTGCCTGGAGTGTACTGGACAGGGGGTCTTCGGGAGCTTTCTTT.

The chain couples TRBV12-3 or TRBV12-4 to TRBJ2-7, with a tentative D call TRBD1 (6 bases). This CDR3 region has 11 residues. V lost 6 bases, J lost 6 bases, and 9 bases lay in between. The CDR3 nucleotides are TGTGCCAGCAGCCTAGGGGGCGAGCAGTACTTC. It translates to CASSLGGEQYF.

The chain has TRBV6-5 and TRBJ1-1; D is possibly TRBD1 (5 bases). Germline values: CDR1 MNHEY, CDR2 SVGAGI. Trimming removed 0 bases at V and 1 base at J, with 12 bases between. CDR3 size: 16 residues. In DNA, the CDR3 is TGTGCCAGCAGTTACTCGCAGGGATTGACGAACACTGAAGCTTTCTTT. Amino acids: CASSYSQGLTNTEAFF.

The CDR3 nucleotides are TGTGCCAGCAGTTACCCGAGCGATCCCGTGAACACTGAAGCTTTCTTT. Protein: CASSYPSDPVNTEAFF. This rearrangement joins TRBV6-2 or TRBV6-3 to TRBJ1-1; no reliable D call. The CDR3 runs 16 residues. CDR1 and CDR2 from the germline V gene are MNHEY and SVGEGT. Trimming took off 2 bases at V and 0 bases at J, with 13 bases between the two ends.